This is a list of T cell receptor beta chains from one sample in a study of T cell responses to AZD1222 COVID-19 vaccine. The table came from immunoSEQ multiplex PCR; TCRdb's copy has only in-frame clones and leaves some out. Among 130,000 to 150,000 clones, around 94% were seen once, and the ten largest hold roughly 12%. Sequences were derived from peripheral blood, sampled after recovery from COVID-19. These receptors were collected from an adult who had recovered from COVID-19. CDR3s include the opening cysteine and the closing phenylalanine or tryptophan. Fields, in order: CDR3 length, V gene, J gene, CDR3 protein.

cdr3_length: 17; v_call: TRBV5-1; j_call: TRBJ2-2; cdr3_aa: CASSPFTGTANTGELFF
cdr3_length: 14; v_call: TRBV18; j_call: TRBJ2-7; cdr3_aa: CASSPRRDLYEQYF
cdr3_length: 14; v_call: TRBV7-8; j_call: TRBJ2-1; cdr3_aa: CASSKRGSPHEQFF
cdr3_length: 14; v_call: TRBV9; j_call: TRBJ1-6; cdr3_aa: CASSVRGNNSPLHF
cdr3_length: 14; v_call: TRBV5-1; j_call: TRBJ1-2; cdr3_aa: CASSLGDRDYGYTF
cdr3_length: 11; v_call: TRBV20-1; j_call: TRBJ2-7; cdr3_aa: CSASVSYEQYF
cdr3_length: 14; v_call: TRBV28; j_call: TRBJ1-1; cdr3_aa: CASSLPTGVGEAFF
cdr3_length: 15; v_call: TRBV6-5; j_call: TRBJ2-4; cdr3_aa: CASRRDRDTKNIQYF
cdr3_length: 15; v_call: TRBV14; j_call: TRBJ2-3; cdr3_aa: CASSQEAVSTDTQYF
cdr3_length: 14; v_call: TRBV7-2; j_call: TRBJ2-2; cdr3_aa: CASSFARGTGELFF
cdr3_length: 14; v_call: TRBV5-5; j_call: TRBJ2-7; cdr3_aa: CASSLQAGPYEQYF
cdr3_length: 16; v_call: TRBV28; j_call: TRBJ1-2; cdr3_aa: CASSSPGTGLLGGYTF
cdr3_length: 14; v_call: TRBV5-8; j_call: TRBJ2-7; cdr3_aa: CASSLSILSYEQYF
cdr3_length: 15; v_call: TRBV2; j_call: TRBJ2-1; cdr3_aa: CASRTGLAGNNEQFF
cdr3_length: 13; v_call: TRBV6-5; j_call: TRBJ1-1; cdr3_aa: CASSFGALSEAFF
cdr3_length: 14; v_call: TRBV19; j_call: TRBJ2-1; cdr3_aa: CASREGSSYNEQFF
cdr3_length: 16; v_call: TRBV5-1; j_call: TRBJ2-1; cdr3_aa: CASSPTTGLGYNEQFF